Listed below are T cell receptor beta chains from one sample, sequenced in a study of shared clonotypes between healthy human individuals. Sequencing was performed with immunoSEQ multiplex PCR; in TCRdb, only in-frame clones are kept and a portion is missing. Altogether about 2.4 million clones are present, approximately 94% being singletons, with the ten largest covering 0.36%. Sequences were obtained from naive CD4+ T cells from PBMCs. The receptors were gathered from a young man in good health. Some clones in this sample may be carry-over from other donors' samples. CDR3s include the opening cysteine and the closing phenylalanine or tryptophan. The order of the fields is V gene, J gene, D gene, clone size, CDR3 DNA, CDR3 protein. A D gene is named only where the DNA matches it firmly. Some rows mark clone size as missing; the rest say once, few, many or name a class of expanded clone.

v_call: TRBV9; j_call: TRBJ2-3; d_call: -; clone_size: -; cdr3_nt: TGTGCCAGCAGCTTCGGACAGAGCACAGATACGCAGTATTTT; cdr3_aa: CASSFGQSTDTQYF
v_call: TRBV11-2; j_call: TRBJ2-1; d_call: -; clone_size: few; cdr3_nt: TGTGCCAGCAGCTCAGGGACTGTTTACAATGAGCAGTTCTTC; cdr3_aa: CASSSGTVYNEQFF
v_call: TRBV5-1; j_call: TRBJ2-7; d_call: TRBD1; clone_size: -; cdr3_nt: TGCGCCAGCAGGAGAACAGGGGGAGAGTACGAGCAGTACTTC; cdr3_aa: CASRRTGGEYEQYF
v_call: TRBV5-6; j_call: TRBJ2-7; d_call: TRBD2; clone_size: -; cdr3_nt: TGTGCCAGCAGCTTGGCCGGGGTTAGCGGGACCTACGAGCAGTACTTC; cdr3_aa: CASSLAGVSGTYEQYF
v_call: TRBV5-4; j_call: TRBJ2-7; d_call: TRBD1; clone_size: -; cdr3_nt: TGTGCCAGCAGCTACCGGGACAGGGATTCCGAGCAGTACTTC; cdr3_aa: CASSYRDRDSEQYF
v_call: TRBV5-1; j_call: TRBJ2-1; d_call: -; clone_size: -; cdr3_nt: TGCGCCAGCAGCTGGGGCCGGGCCAGAAATATAAACAATGAGCAGTTCTTC; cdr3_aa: CASSWGRARNINNEQFF
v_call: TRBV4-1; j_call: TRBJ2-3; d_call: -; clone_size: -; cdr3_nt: TGCGCCAGCAGCCAAGCCCGCACGGGAACCCCAGATACGCAGTATTTT; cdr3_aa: CASSQARTGTPDTQYF
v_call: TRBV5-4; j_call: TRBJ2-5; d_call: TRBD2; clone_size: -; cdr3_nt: TGTGCCAGCAGCCAACTAGCGGGAGGGCCGCGCGAGACCCAGTACTTC; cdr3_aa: CASSQLAGGPRETQYF
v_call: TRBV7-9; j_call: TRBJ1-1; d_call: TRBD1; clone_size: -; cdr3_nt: TGTGCCAGCAGCGCCGGGACAGAGGGTGAAGCTTTCTTT; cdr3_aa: CASSAGTEGEAFF
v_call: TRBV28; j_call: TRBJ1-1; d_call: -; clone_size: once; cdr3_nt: TGTGCCAGCAGTTTAGGGGGGGCGGTAAACACTGAAGCTTTCTTT; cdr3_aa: CASSLGGAVNTEAFF
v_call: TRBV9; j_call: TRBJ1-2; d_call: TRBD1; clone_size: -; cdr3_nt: TGTGCCAGCAGCCCCAGCGGACAGGGAAACTGGCTATACACCTTC; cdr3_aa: CASSPSGQGNWLYTF
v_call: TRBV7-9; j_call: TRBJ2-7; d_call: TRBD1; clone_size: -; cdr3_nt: TGTGCCAGCAGCGCCGGGACAGGGCCCTACGAGCAGTACTTC; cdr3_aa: CASSAGTGPYEQYF
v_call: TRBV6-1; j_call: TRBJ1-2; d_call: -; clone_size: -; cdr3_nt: TGTGCCATAGTCCCCCGGGACGTCTATGGCTACACCTTC; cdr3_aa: CAIVPRDVYGYTF
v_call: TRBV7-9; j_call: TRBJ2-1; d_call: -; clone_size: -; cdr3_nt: TGTGCCAGCAGCTTAGTTGTTGGTACTGAGCAGTTCTTC; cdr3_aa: CASSLVVGTEQFF
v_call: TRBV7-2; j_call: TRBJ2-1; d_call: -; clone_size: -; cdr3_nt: TGTGCCAGCAGCTTATTGGACGATGAGCAGTTCTTC; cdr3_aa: CASSLLDDEQFF
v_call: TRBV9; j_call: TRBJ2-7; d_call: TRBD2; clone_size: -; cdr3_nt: TGTGCCAGCAGCCCGCGACTAGCGGGATTCGACTCCTACGAGCAGTACTTC; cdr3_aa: CASSPRLAGFDSYEQYF
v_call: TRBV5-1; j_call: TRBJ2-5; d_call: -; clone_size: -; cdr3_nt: TGCGCCAGCAGCTTCGGGACCCAAGAGACCCAGTACTTC; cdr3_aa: CASSFGTQETQYF
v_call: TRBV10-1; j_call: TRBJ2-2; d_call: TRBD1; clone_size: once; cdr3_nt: TGCGCCAGCAGTGCGGTGGCAGGGGGAAGCACCGGGGAGCTGTTTTTT; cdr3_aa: CASSAVAGGSTGELFF
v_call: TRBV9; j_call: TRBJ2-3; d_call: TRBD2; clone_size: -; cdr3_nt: TGTGCCAGCAGCGTAGCGGCGGGAGGAAAAGATACGCAGTATTTT; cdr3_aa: CASSVAAGGKDTQYF
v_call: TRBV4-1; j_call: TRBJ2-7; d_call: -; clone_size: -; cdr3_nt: TGCGCCAGCAGCCCCCTCACTGGCGGAGCCCCAAGCTCCTACGAGCAGTACTTC; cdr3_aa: CASSPLTGGAPSSYEQYF
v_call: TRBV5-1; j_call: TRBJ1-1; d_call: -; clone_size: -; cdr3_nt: TGCGCCAGCAGCTCGAGTGGCACTGAAGCTTTCTTT; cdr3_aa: CASSSSGTEAFF
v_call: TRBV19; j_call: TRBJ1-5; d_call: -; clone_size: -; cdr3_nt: TGTGCCAGTAGTATCATTGACAGGAACTATCAGCCCCAGCATTTT; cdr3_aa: CASSIIDRNYQPQHF
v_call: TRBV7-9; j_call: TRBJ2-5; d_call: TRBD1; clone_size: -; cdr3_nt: TGTGCCAGCAGCTCAGACAGGGGTGGAGAGACCCAGTACTTC; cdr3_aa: CASSSDRGGETQYF
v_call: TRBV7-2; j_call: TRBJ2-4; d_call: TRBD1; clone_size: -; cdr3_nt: TGTGCCAGCAGCCCCCGGGACAGGGAGGCCAAAAACATTCAGTACTTC; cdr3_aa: CASSPRDREAKNIQYF
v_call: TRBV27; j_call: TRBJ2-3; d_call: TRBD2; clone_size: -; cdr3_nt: TGTGCCAGCAGGTGGCGGGAGACTGCAGATACGCAGTATTTT; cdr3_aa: CASRWRETADTQYF
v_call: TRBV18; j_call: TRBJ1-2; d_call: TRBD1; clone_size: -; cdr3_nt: TGTGCCAGCTCACTGGACAGGGGGACAGGAGGCTACACCTTC; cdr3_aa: CASSLDRGTGGYTF
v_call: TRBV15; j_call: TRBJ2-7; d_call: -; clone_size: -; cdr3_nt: TGTGCCACCAGCTATGGGAAGTACGAGCAGTACTTC; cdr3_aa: CATSYGKYEQYF
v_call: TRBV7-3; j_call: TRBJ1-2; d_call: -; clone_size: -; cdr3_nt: TGTGCCAGCAGCGCCCTCCCAAGGTGGAGGAAACCAAACTATGGCTACACCTTC; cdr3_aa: CASSALPRWRKPNYGYTF
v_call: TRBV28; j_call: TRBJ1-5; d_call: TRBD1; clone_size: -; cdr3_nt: TGTGCCACCCTCAGGGGGGCAGGTCAGCCCCAGCATTTT; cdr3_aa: CATLRGAGQPQHF
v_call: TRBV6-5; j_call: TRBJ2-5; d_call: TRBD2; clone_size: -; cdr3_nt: TGTGCCAGCTCCGGGGGGTCATTGGAGACCCAGTACTTC; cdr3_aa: CASSGGSLETQYF
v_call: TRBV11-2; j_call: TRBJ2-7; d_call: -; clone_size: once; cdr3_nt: TGTGCCAGCAGCTTAGCGGGGGCGCGCAACGAGCAGTACTTC; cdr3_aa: CASSLAGARNEQYF
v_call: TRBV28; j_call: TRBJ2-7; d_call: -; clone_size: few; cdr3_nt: TGTGCCAGCAGTTTAGCGGGGTCCGAGCAGTACTTC; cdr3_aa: CASSLAGSEQYF
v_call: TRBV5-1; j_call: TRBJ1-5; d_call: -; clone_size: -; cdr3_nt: TGCGCCAGCAGCCCATCCAGTGGCAATCAGCCCCAGCATTTT; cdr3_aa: CASSPSSGNQPQHF
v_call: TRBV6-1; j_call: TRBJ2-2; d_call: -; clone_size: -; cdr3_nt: TGTGCCAGCAGTGAATCCGTGTTAAGTTTTAACACCGGGGAGCTGTTTTTT; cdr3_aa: CASSESVLSFNTGELFF
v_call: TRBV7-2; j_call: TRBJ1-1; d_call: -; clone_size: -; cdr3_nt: TGTGCCAGCAGCTCAATAATGAACACTGAAGCTTTCTTT; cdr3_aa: CASSSIMNTEAFF
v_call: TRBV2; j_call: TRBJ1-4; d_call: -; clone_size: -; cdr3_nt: TGTGCCAGCAGTGATTCCGGATTAGTTGAAAAACTGTTTTTT; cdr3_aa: CASSDSGLVEKLFF
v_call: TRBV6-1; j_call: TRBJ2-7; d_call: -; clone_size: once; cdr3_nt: TGTGCCAGCAGTGCCCCCGGGCTTTCCTACGAGCAGTACTTC; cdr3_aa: CASSAPGLSYEQYF
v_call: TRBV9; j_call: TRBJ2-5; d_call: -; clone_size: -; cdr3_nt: TGTGCCAGCAGCGTAGACGGGGAGAAAGGAGAGACCCAGTACTTC; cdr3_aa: CASSVDGEKGETQYF
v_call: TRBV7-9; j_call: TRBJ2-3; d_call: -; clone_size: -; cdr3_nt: TGTGCCAGCAGCTTAGGGACGGATACGCAGTATTTT; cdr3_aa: CASSLGTDTQYF
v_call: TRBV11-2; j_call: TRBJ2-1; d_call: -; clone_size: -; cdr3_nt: TGTGCCAGCAGCTTAGAGTGGTCAACAAGCTCCTACAATGAGCAGTTCTTC; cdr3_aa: CASSLEWSTSSYNEQFF
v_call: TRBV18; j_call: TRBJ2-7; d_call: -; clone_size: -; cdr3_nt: TGTGCCAGCTCACCAGGGGTAGGGGACGAGCAGTACTTC; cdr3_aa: CASSPGVGDEQYF
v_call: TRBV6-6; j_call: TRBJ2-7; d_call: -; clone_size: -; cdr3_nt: TGTGCCAGCAGTTACTCGAAGGCAGGATACGAGCAGTACTTC; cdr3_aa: CASSYSKAGYEQYF
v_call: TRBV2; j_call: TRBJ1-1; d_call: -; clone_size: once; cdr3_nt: TGTGCCAGCAGGAAGGAGTCAGGGTTGAACACTGAGGCTTTCTTT; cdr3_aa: CASRKESGLNTEAFF
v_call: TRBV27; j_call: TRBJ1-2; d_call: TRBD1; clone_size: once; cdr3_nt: TGTGCCAGCAGTGGGCCGGGACAGGGGCGGGATGGCTACACCTTC; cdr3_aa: CASSGPGQGRDGYTF
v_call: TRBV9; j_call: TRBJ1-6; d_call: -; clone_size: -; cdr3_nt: TGTGCCAGCAGCCACGGGGCAGCTTATAATTCACCCCTCCACTTT; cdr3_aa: CASSHGAAYNSPLHF
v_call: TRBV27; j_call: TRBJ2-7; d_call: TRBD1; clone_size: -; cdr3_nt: TGTGCCAGCAGGGAACTAGGACAGGGGGTTGGTTACGAGCAGTACTTC; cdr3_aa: CASRELGQGVGYEQYF
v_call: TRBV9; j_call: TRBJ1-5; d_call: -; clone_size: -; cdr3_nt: TGTGCCAGCAGCCGGGACGTTTCCACCGAATCGTCCCAGCATTTT; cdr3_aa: CASSRDVSTESSQHF
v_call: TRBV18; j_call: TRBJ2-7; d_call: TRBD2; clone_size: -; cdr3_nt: TGTGCCAGCTCACAACCGGGACTAGCGGGGATCTCCTACGAGCAGTACTTC; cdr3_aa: CASSQPGLAGISYEQYF
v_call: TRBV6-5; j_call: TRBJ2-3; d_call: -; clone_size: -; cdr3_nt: TGTGCCAGCAGTTACTCGGCCGAACGCAATACGCAGTATTTT; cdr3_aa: CASSYSAERNTQYF
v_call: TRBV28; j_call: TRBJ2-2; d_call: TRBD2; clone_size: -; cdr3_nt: TGTGCCAGCAGTTTAACTAGCGGGAGAACCGGGGAGCTGTTTTTT; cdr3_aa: CASSLTSGRTGELFF
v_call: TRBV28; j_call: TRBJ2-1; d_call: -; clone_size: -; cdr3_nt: TGTGCCAGCAGTTTAAGGTTCGGATACTCCTACAATGAGCAGTTCTTC; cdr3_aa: CASSLRFGYSYNEQFF
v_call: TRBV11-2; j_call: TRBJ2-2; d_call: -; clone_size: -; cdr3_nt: TGTGCCAGCAGCTTAGTGAGCTTGAACACCGGGGAGCTGTTTTTT; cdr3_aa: CASSLVSLNTGELFF
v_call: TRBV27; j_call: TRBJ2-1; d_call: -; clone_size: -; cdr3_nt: TGTGCCAGCAAACCAAACCCCGGGGGAAGCTCCTACAATGAGCAGTTCTTC; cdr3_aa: CASKPNPGGSSYNEQFF